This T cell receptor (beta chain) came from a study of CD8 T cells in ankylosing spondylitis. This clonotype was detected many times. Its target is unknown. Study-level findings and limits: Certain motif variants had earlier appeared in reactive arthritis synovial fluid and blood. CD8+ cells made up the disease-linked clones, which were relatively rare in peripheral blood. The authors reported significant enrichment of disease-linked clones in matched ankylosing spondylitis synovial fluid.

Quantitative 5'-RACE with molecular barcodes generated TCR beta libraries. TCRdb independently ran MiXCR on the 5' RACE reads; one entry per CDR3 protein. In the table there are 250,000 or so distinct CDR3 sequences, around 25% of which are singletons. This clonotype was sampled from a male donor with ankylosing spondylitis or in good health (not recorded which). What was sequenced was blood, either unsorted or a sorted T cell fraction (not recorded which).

The CDR3 protein is CSAASGLQETQYF. The DNA for the CDR3 is TGCAGTGCGGCTAGCGGGCTTCAAGAGACCCAGTACTTC. The chain has TRBV20-1 and TRBJ2-5; 8 bases map to TRBD2. The CDR3 sequence is 13 residues long. Germline trimming cut 6 bases from V and 2 bases from J; bases unmatched to any gene: 5. From germline, CDR1 is DFQATT and CDR2 SNEGSKA (reference sequence).